Below are 4 T cell receptor beta chains sequenced from a single sample in a study of blood T cell repertoires in COVID-19 (dated by TCRdb to the early 2020s). The library was obtained by the immunoSEQ multiplex PCR assay. TCRdb provides this immuneACCESS table in a form limited to in-frame rearrangements. Some clones are lacking; in checked studies, under half of them reflect an unresolved V gene, and why the rest are absent is not known. The sample records about 150,000 clones, about 86% of which are singletons. The biggest ten clones account for roughly a fifth of the sample. The sample was peripheral blood. These receptors all come from a woman in her 70s who had recovered from COVID-19.

The chain recombines TRBV6-5 with TRBJ2-3; a possible D gene is TRBD2 (7 bases). V was trimmed by 8 bases and J by 6 bases, leaving 18 bases between them. The CDR3 is 14 residues long. Germline V lookup: CDR1 MNHEY, CDR2 SVGAGI. CDR3 sequence: CASGAAAGHDTQYF. The CDR3 DNA follows: TGTGCCAGCGGGGCCGCAGCGGGACATGATACGCAGTATTTT.

The J gene is TRBJ1-5, the V gene TRBV7-2, with D unclear. Germline V gene sequence: CDR1 SGHTA, CDR2 FQGNSA. CDR3 length equals 14 residues. The V end lost 6 bases, the J end lost 6 bases, and 15 bases lay between the germline ends. The CDR3, as DNA: TGTGCCAGCAGTTTTCCGGGGTTAGGTCAGCCCCAGCATTTT. The encoded protein is CASSFPGLGQPQHF.

This chain connects TRBV9 to TRBJ2-1; 8 nucleotides match TRBD2. This CDR3 is 16 amino acids long. The J segment lost 4 bases and the V segment lost 4 bases, leaving 10 bases of the junction unmatched. Looked up from germline, CDR1 is SGDLS and CDR2 is YYNGEE. This CDR3 reads CASSRERELAYNEQFF. DNA of the CDR3: TGTGCCAGCAGCCGCGAGCGGGAGCTAGCATACAATGAGCAGTTCTTC.

V is TRBV5-1 and J is TRBJ2-1; tentative D call: TRBD2 (6 bases). The V and J ends lost 0 bases and 3 bases respectively, with 10 bases between them. CDR1 SGHRS and CDR2 YFSETQ come from the germline V gene. This CDR3 has 15 residues. The CDR3 spells CASSLEVADYNEQFF. The CDR3 nucleotides read TGCGCCAGCAGCTTGGAGGTAGCGGACTACAATGAGCAGTTCTTC.